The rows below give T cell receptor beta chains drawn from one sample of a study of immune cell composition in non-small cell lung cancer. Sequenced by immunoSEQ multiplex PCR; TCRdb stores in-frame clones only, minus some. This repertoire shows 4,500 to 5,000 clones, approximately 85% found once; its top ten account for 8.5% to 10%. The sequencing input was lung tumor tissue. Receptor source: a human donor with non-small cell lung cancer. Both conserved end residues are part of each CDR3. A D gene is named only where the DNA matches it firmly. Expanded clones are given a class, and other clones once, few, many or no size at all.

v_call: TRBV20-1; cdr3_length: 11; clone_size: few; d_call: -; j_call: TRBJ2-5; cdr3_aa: CSAMGGKTQYF; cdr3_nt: TGCAGTGCTATGGGGGGAAAGACCCAGTACTTC
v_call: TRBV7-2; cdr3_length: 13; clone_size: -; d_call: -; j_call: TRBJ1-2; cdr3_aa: CASNLGGLYGYTF; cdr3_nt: TGTGCCAGCAACTTGGGAGGCCTTTATGGCTACACCTTC
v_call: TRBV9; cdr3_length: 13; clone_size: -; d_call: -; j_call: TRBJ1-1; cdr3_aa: CASSSQGFPEAFF; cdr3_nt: TGTGCCAGCAGTTCACAGGGTTTCCCTGAAGCTTTCTTT
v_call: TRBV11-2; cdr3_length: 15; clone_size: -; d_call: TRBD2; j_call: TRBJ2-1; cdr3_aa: CASSLGLAGYNEQFF; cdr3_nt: TGTGCCAGCAGCTTAGGGCTAGCGGGGTACAATGAGCAGTTCTTC
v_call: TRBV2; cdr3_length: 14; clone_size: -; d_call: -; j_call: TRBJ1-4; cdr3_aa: CASSDWETNEKLFF; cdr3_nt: TGTGCCAGCAGTGACTGGGAGACTAATGAAAAACTGTTTTTT
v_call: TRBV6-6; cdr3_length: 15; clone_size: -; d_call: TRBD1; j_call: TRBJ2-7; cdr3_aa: CASSRRQGGSYEQYF; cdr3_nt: TGTGCCAGCAGCAGAAGACAGGGGGGTTCCTACGAGCAGTACTTC
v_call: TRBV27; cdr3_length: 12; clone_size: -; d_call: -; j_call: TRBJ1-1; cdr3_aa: CASRISADEAFF; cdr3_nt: TGTGCCAGCAGGATTTCGGCGGATGAAGCTTTCTTT
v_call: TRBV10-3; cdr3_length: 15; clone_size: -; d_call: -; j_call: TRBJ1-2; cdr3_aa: CAISSSVTGHYGYTF; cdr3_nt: TGTGCCATCAGTTCCTCCGTGACAGGCCACTATGGCTACACCTTC
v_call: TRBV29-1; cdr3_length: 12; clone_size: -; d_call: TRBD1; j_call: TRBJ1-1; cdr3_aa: CSVERTGRSAFF; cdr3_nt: TGCAGCGTTGAAAGGACAGGGAGGTCGGCTTTCTTT
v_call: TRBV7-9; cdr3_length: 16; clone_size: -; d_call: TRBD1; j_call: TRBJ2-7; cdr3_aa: CASSSWGTGSSYEQYF; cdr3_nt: TGTGCCAGCAGCTCTTGGGGGACAGGCAGCTCCTACGAGCAGTACTTC
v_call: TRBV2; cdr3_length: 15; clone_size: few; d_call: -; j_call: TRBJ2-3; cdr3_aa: CASSVGASSTDTQYF; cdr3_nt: TGTGCCAGCAGTGTTGGGGCTAGTAGCACAGATACGCAGTATTTT